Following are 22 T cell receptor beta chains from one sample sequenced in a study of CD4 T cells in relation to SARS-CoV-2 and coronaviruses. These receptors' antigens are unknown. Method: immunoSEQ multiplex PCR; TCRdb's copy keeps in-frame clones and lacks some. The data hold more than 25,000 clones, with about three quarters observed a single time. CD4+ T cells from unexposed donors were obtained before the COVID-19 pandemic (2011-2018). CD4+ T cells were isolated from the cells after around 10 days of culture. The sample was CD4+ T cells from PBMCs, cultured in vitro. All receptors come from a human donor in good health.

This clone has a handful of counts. As DNA, the CDR3 is TGTGCCAGCAGTTTGCCCTCCTACAATGAGCAGTTCTTC. Translated, it gives CASSLPSYNEQFF. The chain carries TRBV2 and TRBJ2-1; D remains unclear. Germline CDR1 and CDR2: SNHLY and FYNNEI. With 5 bases removed from V and 0 bases from J, the gap between germline ends came to 5 bases. This CDR3 is 13 amino acids long.

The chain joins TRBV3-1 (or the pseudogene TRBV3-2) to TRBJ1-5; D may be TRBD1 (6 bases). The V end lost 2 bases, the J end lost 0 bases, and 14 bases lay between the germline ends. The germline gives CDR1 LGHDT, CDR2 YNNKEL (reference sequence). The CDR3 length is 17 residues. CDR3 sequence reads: CASSQSAGGFSNQPQHF. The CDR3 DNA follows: TGTGCCAGCAGCCAATCAGCGGGGGGCTTTAGCAATCAGCCCCAGCATTTT.

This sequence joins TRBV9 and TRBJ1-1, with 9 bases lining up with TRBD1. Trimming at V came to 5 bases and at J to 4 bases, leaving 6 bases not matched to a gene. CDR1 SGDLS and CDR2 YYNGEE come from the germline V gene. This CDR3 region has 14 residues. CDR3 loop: CASSAGQGRTEAFF. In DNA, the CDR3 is TGTGCCAGCAGTGCTGGACAGGGGCGCACTGAAGCTTTCTTT.

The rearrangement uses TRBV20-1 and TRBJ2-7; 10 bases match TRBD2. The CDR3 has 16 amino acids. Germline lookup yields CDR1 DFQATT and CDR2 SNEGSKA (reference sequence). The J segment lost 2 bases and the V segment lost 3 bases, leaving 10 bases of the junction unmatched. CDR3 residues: CSASRTSGGTAYEQYF. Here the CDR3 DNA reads TGCAGTGCTAGTAGGACTAGCGGAGGTACCGCCTACGAGCAGTACTTC.

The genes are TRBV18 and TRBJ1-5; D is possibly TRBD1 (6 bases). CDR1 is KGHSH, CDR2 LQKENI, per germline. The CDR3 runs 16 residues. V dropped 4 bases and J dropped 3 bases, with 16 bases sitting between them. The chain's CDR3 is CASSLSTTGFNQPQHF. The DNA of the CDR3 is TGTGCCAGCTCACTAAGCACCACAGGGTTCAATCAGCCCCAGCATTTT.

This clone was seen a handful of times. The CDR3 DNA sequence: TGCGCCAGCAGTGAGGCAGGGGGCTATGGCTACACCTTC. Its protein is CASSEAGGYGYTF. The chain carries TRBV10-2 and TRBJ1-2, with 7 bases lining up with TRBD1. CDR1 is WSHSY and CDR2 is SAAADI in the germline V gene. This CDR3 is 13 amino acids long. V shed 2 bases and J 4 bases; nucleotides not matched to a gene: 1.

CDR3 DNA sequence: TGTGCCAGTAAGTATGCAGGCTACAATGAGCAGTTCTTC. Its protein product is CASKYAGYNEQFF. The rearrangement joins TRBV19 to TRBJ2-1, with D unresolved. CDR1 is LNHDA, CDR2 SQIVND, per germline (reference sequence). This CDR3 has 13 amino acids. Trimming left V 7 bases short and J 3 bases short, with 10 bases between.

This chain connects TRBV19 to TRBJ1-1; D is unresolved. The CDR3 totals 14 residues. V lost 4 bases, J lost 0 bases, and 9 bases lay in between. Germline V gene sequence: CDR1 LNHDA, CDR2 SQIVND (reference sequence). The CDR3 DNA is TGTGCCAGTAGTAGCGGAACAGTGAACACTGAAGCTTTCTTT. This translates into CASSSGTVNTEAFF.

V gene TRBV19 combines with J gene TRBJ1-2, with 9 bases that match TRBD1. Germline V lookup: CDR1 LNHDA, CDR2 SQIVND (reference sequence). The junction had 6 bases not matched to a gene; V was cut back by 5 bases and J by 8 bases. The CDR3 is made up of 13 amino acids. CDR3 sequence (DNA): TGTGCCAGTAGTCAACAGGGGGCCTGGGGCTACACCTTC. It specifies CASSQQGAWGYTF. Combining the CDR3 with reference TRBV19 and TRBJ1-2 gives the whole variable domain DGGITQSPKYLFRKEGQNVTLSCEQNLNHDAMYWYRQDPGQGLRLIYYSQIVNDFQKGDIAEGYSVSREKKESFPLTVTSAQKNPTAFYLCASSQQGAWGYTFGSGTRLTVV.

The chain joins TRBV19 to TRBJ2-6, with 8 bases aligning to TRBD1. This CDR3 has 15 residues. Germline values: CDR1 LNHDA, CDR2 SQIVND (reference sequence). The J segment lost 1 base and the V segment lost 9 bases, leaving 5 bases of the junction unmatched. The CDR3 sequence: CASWTGSSGANVLTF. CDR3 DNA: TGTGCCAGCTGGACAGGGTCTTCTGGGGCCAACGTCCTGACTTTC.

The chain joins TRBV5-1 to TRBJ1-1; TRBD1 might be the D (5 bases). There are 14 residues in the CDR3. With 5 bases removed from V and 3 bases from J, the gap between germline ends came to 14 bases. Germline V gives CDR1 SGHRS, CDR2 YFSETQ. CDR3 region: CASRGATGDTEAFF. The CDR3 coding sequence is TGCGCCAGCAGGGGCGCAACGGGGGACACTGAAGCTTTCTTT.

The DNA of the CDR3 is TGTGCCAGCAGTCCCCCCGGCAATGAGCAGTTCTTC. It encodes CASSPPGNEQFF. This chain joins TRBV12-3 or TRBV12-4 and TRBJ2-1; D uncertain. CDR3 length: 12 amino acids. Between the trimmed V and J ends, which lost 5 bases and 6 bases, there was a span of 8 bases.

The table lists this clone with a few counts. CDR3 bases: TGTGCCAGCAGCCAAGAGGACCGATGGAGCACTGAAGCTTTCTTT. This sequence encodes CASSQEDRWSTEAFF. This chain connects TRBV3-1 (or the pseudogene TRBV3-2) to TRBJ1-1; no firm D call. This CDR3 comprises 15 residues. The germline gives CDR1 LGHDT, CDR2 YNNKEL (reference sequence). V was shortened by 0 bases and J by 4 bases, with 12 bases between the two germline ends.

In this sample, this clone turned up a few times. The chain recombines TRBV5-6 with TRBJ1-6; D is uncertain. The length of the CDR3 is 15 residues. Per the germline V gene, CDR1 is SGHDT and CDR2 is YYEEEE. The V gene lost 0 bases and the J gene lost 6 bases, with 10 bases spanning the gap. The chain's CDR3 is CASSLVAGPNSPLHF. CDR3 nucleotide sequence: TGTGCCAGCAGCTTGGTAGCTGGGCCTAATTCACCCCTCCACTTT.

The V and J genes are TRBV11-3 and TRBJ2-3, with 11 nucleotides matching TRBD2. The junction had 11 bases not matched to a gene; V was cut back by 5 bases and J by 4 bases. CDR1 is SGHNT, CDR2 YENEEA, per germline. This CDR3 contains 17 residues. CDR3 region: CASSTYSGGAEADTQYF. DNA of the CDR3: TGTGCCAGCAGCACGTATAGCGGGGGGGCCGAGGCAGATACGCAGTATTTT.

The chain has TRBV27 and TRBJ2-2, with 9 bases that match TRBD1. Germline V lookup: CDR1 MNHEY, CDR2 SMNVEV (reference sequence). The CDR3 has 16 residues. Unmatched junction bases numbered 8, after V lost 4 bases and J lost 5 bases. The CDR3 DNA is TGTGCCAGCAGTTCGTTCGGGACAGGGTTTACCGGGGAGCTGTTTTTT. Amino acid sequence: CASSSFGTGFTGELFF.

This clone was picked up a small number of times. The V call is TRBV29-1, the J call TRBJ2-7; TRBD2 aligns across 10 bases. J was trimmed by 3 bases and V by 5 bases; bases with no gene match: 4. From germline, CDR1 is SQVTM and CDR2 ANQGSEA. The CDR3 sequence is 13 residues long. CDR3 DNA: TGCAGCGTTCGATCTAGCGGGAGCTACGAGCAGTACTTC. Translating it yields CSVRSSGSYEQYF.

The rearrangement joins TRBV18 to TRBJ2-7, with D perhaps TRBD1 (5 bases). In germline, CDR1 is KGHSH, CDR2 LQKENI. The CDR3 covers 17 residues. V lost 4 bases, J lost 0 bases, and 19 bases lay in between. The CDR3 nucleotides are TGTGCCAGCTCACAACTCCCCACAGGTCTTAACTCCTACGAGCAGTACTTC. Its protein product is CASSQLPTGLNSYEQYF.

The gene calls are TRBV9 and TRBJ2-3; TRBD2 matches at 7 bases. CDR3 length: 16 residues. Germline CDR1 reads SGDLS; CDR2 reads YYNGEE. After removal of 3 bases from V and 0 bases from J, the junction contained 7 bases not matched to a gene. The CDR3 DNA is TGTGCCAGCAGCGCAAGTAGCGGGTTGAGCACAGATACGCAGTATTTT. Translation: CASSASSGLSTDTQYF.

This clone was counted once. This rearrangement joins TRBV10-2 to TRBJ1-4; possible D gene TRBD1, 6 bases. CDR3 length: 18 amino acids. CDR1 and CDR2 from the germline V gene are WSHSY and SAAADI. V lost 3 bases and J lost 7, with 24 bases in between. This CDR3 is CASSDSSLIVGGPEKLFF. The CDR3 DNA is TGCGCCAGCAGTGATTCTTCGTTAATAGTGGGGGGCCCTGAAAAACTGTTTTTT.

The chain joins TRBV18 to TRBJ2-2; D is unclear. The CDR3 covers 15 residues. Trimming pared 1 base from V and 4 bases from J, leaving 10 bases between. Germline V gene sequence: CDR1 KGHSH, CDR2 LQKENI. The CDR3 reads CASSPQGFGTGELFF. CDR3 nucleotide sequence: TGTGCCAGCTCACCACAGGGTTTTGGCACCGGGGAGCTGTTTTTT. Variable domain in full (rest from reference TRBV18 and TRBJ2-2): NAGVMQNPRHLVRRRGQEARLRCSPMKGHSHVYWYRQLPEEGLKFMVYLQKENIIDESGMPKERFSAEFPKEGPSILRIQQVVRGDSAAYFCASSPQGFGTGELFFGEGSRLTVL.

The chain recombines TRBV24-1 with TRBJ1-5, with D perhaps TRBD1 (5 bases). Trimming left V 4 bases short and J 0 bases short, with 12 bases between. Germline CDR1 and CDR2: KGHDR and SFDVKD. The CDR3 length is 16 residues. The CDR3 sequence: CATSDQTEYSNQPQHF. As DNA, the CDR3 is TGTGCCACCAGTGACCAGACAGAGTATAGCAATCAGCCCCAGCATTTT.